These T cell receptor beta chains were read from a single sample in a study of regulatory T cells in long-lasting Graves disease. TCRdb itself ran the multiplex PCR reads through MiXCR, one entry per CDR3 protein. This table has about 660,000 distinct CDR3 sequences, around 30% appearing once. Sequenced here: peripheral blood mononuclear cells (PBMCs), sampled when the disease was refractory, from a patient treated with antithyroid drugs. Receptor source: a female donor with Graves disease. CDR3s include the opening cysteine and the closing phenylalanine or tryptophan. D genes are given only for firm matches. Size values are once, few and many counts, or a class for expanded clones, and some rows have none.

CDR3nt: TGTGCCAGCAGTAAGCAGGGCCAGGACAATCAGCCCCAGCATTTT; CDR3aa: CASSKQGQDNQPQHF; abundance: many; v_gene: TRBV2; d_gene: -; j_gene: TRBJ1-5
CDR3nt: TGTGCCAGCAGTATAGACTTCAGCTCCTACGAGCAGTACTTC; CDR3aa: CASSIDFSSYEQYF; abundance: few; v_gene: TRBV6-1; d_gene: -; j_gene: TRBJ2-7
CDR3nt: TGTGCCACCCCAGGGGGCGGGAACACTGAAGCTTTCTTT; CDR3aa: CATPGGGNTEAFF; abundance: -; v_gene: TRBV7-9; d_gene: TRBD1; j_gene: TRBJ1-1
CDR3nt: TGTGCCAGCAGCTTCGGTGCGGGAGGATGGGACATTCAGTACTTC; CDR3aa: CASSFGAGGWDIQYF; abundance: -; v_gene: TRBV11-2; d_gene: TRBD2; j_gene: TRBJ2-4
CDR3nt: TGTGCCAGCAGAGAGACAGGGACCGGGGAGCTGTTTTTT; CDR3aa: CASRETGTGELFF; abundance: -; v_gene: TRBV28; d_gene: TRBD1; j_gene: TRBJ2-2
CDR3nt: TGTGCCAGCAGCGTAGCGGCCGACGGAGCCTACGAGCAGTACTTC; CDR3aa: CASSVAADGAYEQYF; abundance: few; v_gene: TRBV9; d_gene: -; j_gene: TRBJ2-7
CDR3nt: TGCAGTGCTAGGGCCAGGGAGGGGCGTGAAAAACTGTTTTTT; CDR3aa: CSARAREGREKLFF; abundance: few; v_gene: TRBV20-1; d_gene: -; j_gene: TRBJ1-4
CDR3nt: TGTGCCTGGAGTTATTCGGGACAGTCCTACGAGCAGTACTTC; CDR3aa: CAWSYSGQSYEQYF; abundance: -; v_gene: TRBV30; d_gene: TRBD1; j_gene: TRBJ2-7
CDR3nt: TGTGCCAGCGGCCGAGGGGACAGGTCGAATCAGCCCCAGCATTTT; CDR3aa: CASGRGDRSNQPQHF; abundance: few; v_gene: TRBV28; d_gene: TRBD1; j_gene: TRBJ1-5
CDR3nt: TGTGCCAGCAGCTCACAGGAGACTGAAGCTTTCTTT; CDR3aa: CASSSQETEAFF; abundance: -; v_gene: TRBV7-9; d_gene: -; j_gene: TRBJ1-1
CDR3nt: TGCGCCAGCAGATCAGGAGCGGGACAGGGGGTCACTGAAGCTTTCTTT; CDR3aa: CASRSGAGQGVTEAFF; abundance: -; v_gene: TRBV5-1; d_gene: TRBD1; j_gene: TRBJ1-1
CDR3nt: TGCAGCGTTGAATCCCACGGTGACTCCTACGAGCAGTACTTC; CDR3aa: CSVESHGDSYEQYF; abundance: few; v_gene: TRBV29-1; d_gene: -; j_gene: TRBJ2-7
CDR3nt: TGCAGCGGCGATGGGGGAGGGAATGGCTACACCTTC; CDR3aa: CSGDGGGNGYTF; abundance: -; v_gene: TRBV29-1; d_gene: -; j_gene: TRBJ1-2
CDR3nt: TGTGCCTGCAGTGAAGGGGACAGGGTTCAGCCCCAGCATTTT; CDR3aa: CACSEGDRVQPQHF; abundance: -; v_gene: TRBV6-2/TRBV6-3; d_gene: TRBD1; j_gene: TRBJ1-5
CDR3nt: TGCAGTGCGCCCCTCCCAGGTCTTAATCAGCCCCAGCATTTT; CDR3aa: CSAPLPGLNQPQHF; abundance: -; v_gene: TRBV20-1; d_gene: -; j_gene: TRBJ1-5
CDR3nt: TGTGCCAGCAGTGAACAGATTAATTCACCCCTCCACTTT; CDR3aa: CASSEQINSPLHF; abundance: -; v_gene: TRBV6-2/TRBV6-3; d_gene: -; j_gene: TRBJ1-6
CDR3nt: TGTGCCAGCAGATCCGACAGGGGTTTCACTGAAGCTTTCTTT; CDR3aa: CASRSDRGFTEAFF; abundance: -; v_gene: TRBV6-1; d_gene: TRBD1; j_gene: TRBJ1-1
CDR3nt: TGTGCCACCAGTGATTCGGGTAGTTTTCAGCCCCAGCATTTT; CDR3aa: CATSDSGSFQPQHF; abundance: few; v_gene: TRBV24-1; d_gene: -; j_gene: TRBJ1-5
CDR3nt: TGTGCCAGCAGTAACACAGGGGGCGGGTACGAGCAGTACTTC; CDR3aa: CASSNTGGGYEQYF; abundance: many; v_gene: TRBV6-1; d_gene: TRBD1; j_gene: TRBJ2-7
CDR3nt: TGTGCCAGCAGCTTAGAAGGGCAGGGGGGGTACAATGAGCAGTTCTTC; CDR3aa: CASSLEGQGGYNEQFF; abundance: -; v_gene: TRBV7-6; d_gene: -; j_gene: TRBJ2-1
CDR3nt: TGTGCCATCAGTGAGTCGGAGGGGCTACCCCTCCACTTT; CDR3aa: CAISESEGLPLHF; abundance: -; v_gene: TRBV10-3; d_gene: -; j_gene: TRBJ1-6
CDR3nt: TGTGCCAGTGGGGGTAGGAAACTGTTTTTT; CDR3aa: CASGGRKLFF; abundance: -; v_gene: TRBV3-1; d_gene: -; j_gene: TRBJ1-4
CDR3nt: TGTGCCAGCAGCTCTCGGACTCCTAACTATGGCTACACCTTC; CDR3aa: CASSSRTPNYGYTF; abundance: few; v_gene: TRBV7-9; d_gene: -; j_gene: TRBJ1-2
CDR3nt: TGTGCCAGCTCCGCGCGAGGGAGGGCTTTCTTT; CDR3aa: CASSARGRAFF; abundance: few; v_gene: TRBV6-1; d_gene: -; j_gene: TRBJ1-1
CDR3nt: TGTGCCAGCAGTCCCCGGGACAGGGTATCCTCACCCCTCCACTTT; CDR3aa: CASSPRDRVSSPLHF; abundance: many; v_gene: TRBV28; d_gene: TRBD1; j_gene: TRBJ1-6
CDR3nt: TGTGCCAGCAGTGACTCGGAAAAACTGTTTTTT; CDR3aa: CASSDSEKLFF; abundance: many; v_gene: TRBV28; d_gene: -; j_gene: TRBJ1-4
CDR3nt: TGTGCCAGCAGTTCCGAGCGGTCATGGGCCAAAAACATTCAGTACTTC; CDR3aa: CASSSERSWAKNIQYF; abundance: few; v_gene: TRBV6-2/TRBV6-3; d_gene: -; j_gene: TRBJ2-4
CDR3nt: TGCAGCGCGGGGGGCCCGGGGACTGAAGCTTTCTTT; CDR3aa: CSAGGPGTEAFF; abundance: few; v_gene: TRBV29-1; d_gene: -; j_gene: TRBJ1-1
CDR3nt: TGTGCCACCAGCATCGGGAGGGGCACCGGGGAGCTGTTTTTT; CDR3aa: CATSIGRGTGELFF; abundance: -; v_gene: TRBV15; d_gene: TRBD2; j_gene: TRBJ2-2
CDR3nt: TGTGCCAGCAGCCTAGGGACAGGACGTCCTAACTATGGCTACACCTTC; CDR3aa: CASSLGTGRPNYGYTF; abundance: -; v_gene: TRBV3-1; d_gene: TRBD1; j_gene: TRBJ1-2
CDR3nt: TGCAGTGCTAGGGGTCGGGCGACAGGGGAAGAATCTGGGGCCAACGTCCTGACTTTC; CDR3aa: CSARGRATGEESGANVLTF; abundance: few; v_gene: TRBV20-1; d_gene: TRBD1; j_gene: TRBJ2-6
CDR3nt: TGCGCCAGCAGCCCCGGAAGGGGGGACACTGAAGCTTTCTTT; CDR3aa: CASSPGRGDTEAFF; abundance: -; v_gene: TRBV5-1; d_gene: -; j_gene: TRBJ1-1
CDR3nt: TGCGCCAGCAGCTTAGGACTCGTAAACGAGCAGTACTTC; CDR3aa: CASSLGLVNEQYF; abundance: few; v_gene: TRBV5-1; d_gene: -; j_gene: TRBJ2-7
CDR3nt: TGTGCCAGCAGCTTAAGGGACTGGGACCCAGGCTCTGGAAACACCATATATTTT; CDR3aa: CASSLRDWDPGSGNTIYF; abundance: -; v_gene: TRBV7-8; d_gene: -; j_gene: TRBJ1-3
CDR3nt: TGTGCCAGCAGCCCCCCCCCCCACAGGACCTTGAACTATGGCTACACCTTC; CDR3aa: CASSPPPHRTLNYGYTF; abundance: -; v_gene: TRBV7-9; d_gene: -; j_gene: TRBJ1-2
CDR3nt: TGTGCCAGCAGTTACGGGGATTCTGGGGCCAACGTCCTGACTTTC; CDR3aa: CASSYGDSGANVLTF; abundance: -; v_gene: TRBV6-9; d_gene: -; j_gene: TRBJ2-6
CDR3nt: TGTGCCAGCAGTGTAGGGTCAGGGGTTAATCAGCCCCAGCATTTT; CDR3aa: CASSVGSGVNQPQHF; abundance: few; v_gene: TRBV2; d_gene: -; j_gene: TRBJ1-5
CDR3nt: TGTGCCAGTAGCCCTCGGCGGACAGCCGATAACTATGGCTACACCTTC; CDR3aa: CASSPRRTADNYGYTF; abundance: -; v_gene: TRBV19; d_gene: -; j_gene: TRBJ1-2
CDR3nt: TGTGCCAGCAGTACGGACACCGGCCGTGAAAAACTGTTTTTT; CDR3aa: CASSTDTGREKLFF; abundance: few; v_gene: TRBV12-3/TRBV12-4; d_gene: -; j_gene: TRBJ1-4
CDR3nt: TGTGCCAGCACCCCCGGACCCGAAGACTATGGCTACACCTTC; CDR3aa: CASTPGPEDYGYTF; abundance: once; v_gene: TRBV6-1; d_gene: -; j_gene: TRBJ1-2
CDR3nt: TGTGCCAGTAGGTATAGGGAACCGGGACTAGCTAGGTACACCGGGGAGCTGTTTTTT; CDR3aa: CASRYREPGLARYTGELFF; abundance: -; v_gene: TRBV19; d_gene: TRBD2; j_gene: TRBJ2-2
CDR3nt: TGCGCCAGCAGCTTGGAAGGGGCCCTATACGAGCAGTACTTC; CDR3aa: CASSLEGALYEQYF; abundance: -; v_gene: TRBV5-1; d_gene: -; j_gene: TRBJ2-7
CDR3nt: TGTGCCAGCTCACAGACGATTATGAACACTGAAGCTTTCTTT; CDR3aa: CASSQTIMNTEAFF; abundance: -; v_gene: TRBV18; d_gene: -; j_gene: TRBJ1-1
CDR3nt: TGCAGTGCTAGCGGACAGGAGGGAAAACTGTTTTTT; CDR3aa: CSASGQEGKLFF; abundance: few; v_gene: TRBV20-1; d_gene: TRBD1; j_gene: TRBJ1-4
CDR3nt: TGTGCCTGGAGCTCCGGAGGCTACACCTTC; CDR3aa: CAWSSGGYTF; abundance: few; v_gene: TRBV30; d_gene: -; j_gene: TRBJ1-2
CDR3nt: TGTGCCAGCAGTTTTCGGGCCCCCGGGTATGGCTACACCTTC; CDR3aa: CASSFRAPGYGYTF; abundance: few; v_gene: TRBV27; d_gene: -; j_gene: TRBJ1-2
CDR3nt: TGTGCCAGCAGCCAAGATTGGGCTGGGGGCAACTATGGCTACACCTTC; CDR3aa: CASSQDWAGGNYGYTF; abundance: -; v_gene: TRBV4-2; d_gene: -; j_gene: TRBJ1-2
CDR3nt: TGTGCCTGGAGTGTGAGAGGGGCCCCGGCTGGAAACACCATATATTTT; CDR3aa: CAWSVRGAPAGNTIYF; abundance: few; v_gene: TRBV30; d_gene: -; j_gene: TRBJ1-3
CDR3nt: TGTGCCAGCACCTTTAGCGGGGCCCTCACAGATACGCAGTATTTT; CDR3aa: CASTFSGALTDTQYF; abundance: -; v_gene: TRBV11-2; d_gene: TRBD2; j_gene: TRBJ2-3
CDR3nt: TGTGCCAGCAGTTACCAAGTCATACAGGGGGGAGATGGCTACACCTTC; CDR3aa: CASSYQVIQGGDGYTF; abundance: few; v_gene: TRBV6-9; d_gene: TRBD1; j_gene: TRBJ1-2
CDR3nt: TGTGCCAGCAGTTTTGAGACAGGGTCGGATCGGGTCAATGAAAAACTGTTTTTT; CDR3aa: CASSFETGSDRVNEKLFF; abundance: -; v_gene: TRBV28; d_gene: TRBD1; j_gene: TRBJ1-4
CDR3nt: TGTGCCAGCAGCCTAGGGTTCCGGACCGACACTGAAGCTTTCTTT; CDR3aa: CASSLGFRTDTEAFF; abundance: -; v_gene: TRBV7-9; d_gene: -; j_gene: TRBJ1-1
CDR3nt: TGTGCCAGCAGTTTAAGCCGAGGGGAGACCCAGTACTTC; CDR3aa: CASSLSRGETQYF; abundance: -; v_gene: TRBV27; d_gene: -; j_gene: TRBJ2-5
CDR3nt: TGCAGTGCTAGAGACCGGAGGGTCCAAGAGACCCAGTACTTC; CDR3aa: CSARDRRVQETQYF; abundance: -; v_gene: TRBV20-1; d_gene: -; j_gene: TRBJ2-5
CDR3nt: TGTGCCAGCAGTCCACAGATTTCCTCCTACGAGCAGTACTTC; CDR3aa: CASSPQISSYEQYF; abundance: -; v_gene: TRBV6-1; d_gene: -; j_gene: TRBJ2-7